This T cell receptor beta chain appears in the sequencing data of a study of cytomegalovirus exposure and HLA in healthy donors. Likely unrecorded immune exposures existed in these nominally healthy donors. With 2 bases removed from V and 4 bases from J, the gap between germline ends came to 20 bases. Germline lookup yields CDR1 LGHNA and CDR2 YNFKEQ. The CDR3 covers 17 residues. PCR was performed using 60 Vbeta and 13 Jbeta primers. Data came from immunoSEQ multiplex PCR; TCRdb stores just in-frame clones and leaves some out. The sample contains 200,000 or so clones, 75% to 80% of which appear only once.

The sequence was obtained from a woman under 40 in good health and CMV-seropositive. This sequence joins TRBV4-2 and TRBJ1-1, with TRBD1 as a possible D gene (5 bases). Sequenced: PBMCs. CDR3 in amino acids: CASSQQLAHRRGTEAFF. As DNA, the CDR3 is TGTGCCAGCAGCCAACAATTAGCCCACAGGAGAGGCACTGAAGCTTTCTTT.